These 32 T cell receptor beta chains share one sample of origin, sequenced in a study of CD8 T cells in Susac syndrome. With random hexamers, reverse transcription was performed on about 0.5 to 1 ug of RNA. TCRdb re-called the immunoSEQ multiplex PCR reads through MiXCR, storing one row per CDR3 protein. The sample records about 210,000 distinct CDR3 sequences, 95% being singletons. Sample: CD4+ T cells from PBMCs. The source of these receptors is a human donor in good health.

The V and J genes are TRBV24-1 and TRBJ2-2, with D hard to call. V lost 0 bases and J lost 0, with 7 bases in between. The CDR3 sequence is 16 residues long. Germline V gene sequence: CDR1 KGHDR, CDR2 SFDVKD. CDR3: CATSDLARANTGELFF. DNA for the CDR3: TGTGCCACCAGTGATTTGGCCAGAGCGAACACCGGGGAGCTGTTTTTT.

The chain joins TRBV4-3 to TRBJ2-7, with 11 bases that match TRBD1. With V trimmed by 1 base and J by 3 bases, 2 bases remained unmatched. This CDR3 is built from 15 residues. Germline V gene data show CDR1 as LGHNA and CDR2 as YSLEER. The CDR3, as DNA: TGCGCCAGCAGCCAAGGGGGACAGGGGGACTACGAGCAGTACTTC. Translated: CASSQGGQGDYEQYF.

J is TRBJ1-1 and V is TRBV29-1; 8 nucleotides agree with TRBD1. Trimming at V came to 3 bases and at J to 1 base, leaving 7 bases not matched to a gene. CDR3 length: 15 residues. In germline, CDR1 is SQVTM, CDR2 ANQGSEA. CDR3 amino acids: CSVDPFRGPNTEAFF. CDR3 DNA: TGCAGCGTTGATCCGTTCAGGGGGCCGAACACTGAAGCTTTCTTT.

This chain uses TRBV30 with TRBJ2-1, with a possible D match to TRBD2 (5 bases). CDR3 length equals 14 residues. Germline CDR1 is GTSNPN and CDR2 is SVGIG (reference sequence). V was shortened by 4 bases and J by 6 bases, with 16 bases between the two germline ends. CDR3 in amino acids: CAWKGWEWGNEQFF. CDR3 DNA: TGTGCCTGGAAGGGTTGGGAGTGGGGCAATGAGCAGTTCTTC.

The genes are TRBV29-1 and TRBJ1-1, with no clear D. The CDR3 loop spans 15 amino acids. The V end was cut by 5 bases, the J end by 7 bases, with 23 bases between. Germline V gene sequence: CDR1 SQVTM, CDR2 ANQGSEA. The CDR3: CSVNAGGPGISEAFF. CDR3 sequence (DNA): TGCAGCGTTAATGCGGGAGGACCGGGGATTAGTGAAGCTTTCTTT.

The genes are TRBV12-3 or TRBV12-4 and TRBJ1-1, with D unclear. Trimming removed 2 bases from V and 3 bases from J, with 10 bases in between. The CDR3 totals 14 residues. The CDR3 here is CASSLSGGYTEAFF. Here the CDR3 DNA reads TGTGCCAGCAGTTTATCGGGCGGATACACTGAAGCTTTCTTT.

The rearrangement links TRBV30 to TRBJ2-1; no reliable D call. Trimming left V 0 bases short and J 6 bases short, with 12 bases between. This CDR3 has 14 amino acids. Germline V gives CDR1 GTSNPN, CDR2 SVGIG (reference sequence). The CDR3 protein is CAWSVANGVNEQFF. The CDR3, as DNA: TGTGCCTGGAGTGTCGCTAATGGGGTCAATGAGCAGTTCTTC.

This chain uses TRBV30 with TRBJ1-4; tentatively, D is TRBD1 (6 bases). V lost 0 bases and J lost 9, with 14 bases in between. CDR1 is GTSNPN, CDR2 SVGIG, per germline (reference sequence). CDR3 length equals 14 residues. The CDR3 nucleotides are TGTGCCTGGAGTGTCGGGGGGGCGGCGAAAAAACTGTTTTTT. This sequence encodes CAWSVGGAAKKLFF. The full variable domain, its missing parts supplied by reference TRBV30 and TRBJ1-4, is SQTIHQWPATLVQPVGSPLSLECTVEGTSNPNLYWYRQAAGRGLQLLFYSVGIGQISSEVPQNLSASRPQDRQFILSSKKLLLSDSGFYLCAWSVGGAAKKLFFGSGTQLSVL.

V usage is TRBV5-5 and J usage is TRBJ2-7, with D perhaps matching TRBD1 (6 bases). Germline V lookup: CDR1 SGHKS, CDR2 YYEKEE (reference sequence). The CDR3 sequence is 14 residues long. Trimming stripped 4 bases from V and 2 bases from J, with 13 bases between. In DNA form, the CDR3 reads TGTGCCAGCAGCCTAAGGACAGCTACCTACGAGCAGTACTTC. Its translation: CASSLRTATYEQYF.

The chain joins TRBV7-2 to TRBJ2-6; unclear D gene. Germline values: CDR1 SGHTA, CDR2 FQGNSA. Between the trimmed V and J ends, which lost 1 base and 3 bases, there was a span of 1 base. The CDR3 has 13 amino acids. CDR3 loop: CASSLGGANVLTF. The CDR3 coding sequence is TGTGCCAGCAGCTTAGGTGGGGCCAACGTCCTGACTTTC.

The chain links TRBV29-1 to TRBJ1-1, with TRBD1 matching 8 bases. CDR3 length: 12 residues. Germline lookup yields CDR1 SQVTM and CDR2 ANQGSEA. V shed 6 bases and J 5 bases; nucleotides not matched to a gene: 5. CDR3 DNA sequence: TGCAGCGTAGGGACAGGCGAAACTGAAGCTTTCTTT. This sequence encodes CSVGTGETEAFF.

The rearrangement joins TRBV28 to TRBJ2-7; D may be TRBD1 or TRBD2 (6 bases each). The CDR3 spans 16 residues. Germline lookup yields CDR1 MDHEN and CDR2 SYDVKM. V was shortened by 3 bases and J by 2 bases, with 17 bases between the two germline ends. The CDR3 loop reads CASSFDPGAGAYEQYV. The CDR3 DNA is TGTGCCAGCAGTTTTGACCCGGGGGCCGGGGCCTACGAGCAGTACGTC.

The J gene is TRBJ2-1, the V gene TRBV5-1; D gene unclear. Trimming removed 4 bases at V and 10 bases at J, with 12 bases between. CDR3 length: 12 amino acids. Germline V gene sequence: CDR1 SGHRS, CDR2 YFSETQ. In nucleotides, the CDR3 is TGCGCCAGCAGCCTCGGCCTAGTGGAGCAGTTCTTC. It encodes CASSLGLVEQFF. The whole variable domain, remainder taken from reference TRBV5-1 and TRBJ2-1, is KAGVTQTPRYLIKTRGQQVTLSCSPISGHRSVSWYQQTPGQGLQFLFEYFSETQRNKGNFPGRFSGRQFSNSRSEMNVSTLELGDSALYLCASSLGLVEQFFGPGTRLTVL.

V is TRBV29-1 and J is TRBJ2-5; D ambiguous. Trimming took off 1 base at V and 2 bases at J, with 8 bases between the two ends. Germline values: CDR1 SQVTM, CDR2 ANQGSEA. This CDR3 is 13 amino acids long. The CDR3 nucleotides read TGCAGCGTTGAAGGCCACGGGCAAGAGACCCAGTACTTC. It yields the protein CSVEGHGQETQYF.

This sequence joins TRBV6-5 and TRBJ2-3; D gene ambiguous. V dropped 2 bases and J dropped 0 bases, with 9 bases sitting between them. This CDR3 is built from 15 residues. Germline CDR1 and CDR2: MNHEY and SVGAGI. The CDR3 coding sequence is TGTGCCAGCAGTTACAGGGATGGGAGCACAGATACGCAGTATTTT. It codes for CASSYRDGSTDTQYF.

This clonotype was found once. This chain uses TRBV5-4 with TRBJ2-5, with D tentatively TRBD2 (5 bases). The CDR3 spans 13 residues. The germline V gene encodes CDR1 SGHNT and CDR2 YYREEE (reference sequence). V was trimmed by 0 bases and J by 3 bases, leaving 6 bases between them. This CDR3 reads CASSLEREETQYF. The DNA of the CDR3 is TGTGCCAGCAGCTTGGAGAGGGAAGAGACCCAGTACTTC.

This clonotype showed up just once. The chain links TRBV20-1 to TRBJ1-1, with D unclear. Germline V lookup: CDR1 DFQATT, CDR2 SNEGSKA (reference sequence). This CDR3 has 11 residues. V was cut by 5 bases and J by 8 bases, with 12 bases left in between. The CDR3 DNA reads as TGCAGTGCTCCGGAGGAGGGCGAAGCTTTCTTT. It codes for CSAPEEGEAFF.

The chain is built from TRBV4-2 and TRBJ2-1, with TRBD2 matching over 7 bases. Germline V gene sequence: CDR1 LGHNA, CDR2 YNFKEQ. The CDR3 is 14 amino acids. After removal of 1 base from V and 8 bases from J, the junction contained 5 bases not matched to a gene. CDR3 sequence (DNA): TGTGCCAGCAGCCAAGTCCCTAGCGGCGATGAGCAGTTCTTC. This encodes CASSQVPSGDEQFF.

The genes are TRBV28 and TRBJ1-2; 7 nucleotides agree with TRBD1. With 2 bases clipped from V and 7 bases from J, the junction kept 7 bases outside the gene matches. CDR3 length equals 14 residues. CDR1 is MDHEN, CDR2 SYDVKM, per germline. The CDR3 protein is CASSLPPGGSGYTF. The CDR3 DNA follows: TGTGCCAGCAGTTTACCGCCAGGGGGATCTGGCTACACCTTC.

The V gene is TRBV30, the J gene TRBJ2-1; 8 bases fit TRBD1. The CDR3 covers 14 residues. Trimming at V came to 5 bases and at J to 3 bases, leaving 6 bases not matched to a gene. CDR1 GTSNPN and CDR2 SVGIG come from the germline V gene (reference sequence). Here the CDR3 reads CAWGVDRGYNEQFF. The CDR3 DNA is TGTGCCTGGGGGGTTGACAGGGGCTACAATGAGCAGTTCTTC. The full variable domain, in which reference TRBV30 and TRBJ2-1 provide the parts outside the CDR3, is SQTIHQWPATLVQPVGSPLSLECTVEGTSNPNLYWYRQAAGRGLQLLFYSVGIGQISSEVPQNLSASRPQDRQFILSSKKLLLSDSGFYLCAWGVDRGYNEQFFGPGTRLTVL.

This clonotype came up a few times. The rearrangement uses TRBV29-1 and TRBJ2-5; D is uncertain. This CDR3 has 10 amino acids. The V end was cut by 5 bases, the J end by 4 bases, with 5 bases between. Germline loops: CDR1 SQVTM, CDR2 ANQGSEA. CDR3 loop: CSVSLETQYF. The CDR3 coding sequence is TGCAGCGTTTCTCTAGAGACCCAGTACTTC.

The sample holds one count of this clonotype. V gene TRBV6-5 combines with J gene TRBJ2-1; D possibly corresponds to TRBD1 (5 bases). This CDR3 is built from 14 residues. V dropped 6 bases and J dropped 4 bases, with 13 bases sitting between them. Germline values: CDR1 MNHEY, CDR2 SVGAGI. The DNA of the CDR3 is TGTGCCAGCAGCGGCGGTAGACAGTACAATGAGCAGTTCTTC. Encoded protein: CASSGGRQYNEQFF.

The rearrangement uses TRBV12-3 or TRBV12-4 and TRBJ1-5, with a tentative D call TRBD1 (5 bases). Trimming stripped 5 bases from V and 3 bases from J, with 8 bases between. This CDR3 is built from 13 residues. Here the CDR3 reads CASSTGTNQPQHF. CDR3 nucleotides: TGTGCCAGCAGTACTGGGACCAATCAGCCCCAGCATTTT.

This clonotype was observed a single time. The chain carries TRBV6-1 and TRBJ2-3, with a weak D call TRBD1 (6 bases). V lost 6 bases, J lost 0 bases, and 22 bases lay in between. Per germline, CDR1 MNHNS and CDR2 SASEGT. The CDR3 covers 18 residues. Here the CDR3 reads CASRTPPGQTSSTDTQYF. The CDR3 DNA follows: TGTGCCAGCAGAACTCCCCCCGGACAGACGTCTAGCACAGATACGCAGTATTTT.

The chain links TRBV18 to TRBJ2-3, with no clear D. The V gene's germline CDR1 is KGHSH and CDR2 LQKENI. The CDR3 contains 14 residues. V was shortened by 2 bases and J by 4 bases, with 10 bases between the two germline ends. The CDR3 loop reads CASSPAAPADTQYF. The CDR3 DNA reads as TGTGCCAGCTCACCAGCGGCCCCTGCAGATACGCAGTATTTT.

The chain couples TRBV7-8 to TRBJ2-7; D ambiguous. V lost 1 base, J lost 4 bases, and 5 bases lay in between. CDR1 SGHVS and CDR2 FQNEAQ come from the germline V gene. CDR3 length equals 12 residues. In nucleotides, the CDR3 is TGTGCCAGCAGCTTAGACACGTACGAGCAGTACGTC. Its protein product is CASSLDTYEQYV.

The rearrangement uses TRBV28 and TRBJ2-6; possible D gene TRBD2, 6 bases. The germline CDR1 and CDR2 sequences are MDHEN and SYDVKM. CDR3 length: 19 amino acids. The ends were cut back, 6 bases at V and 4 bases at J, with 25 bases in the middle. The CDR3 protein is CASRRSDYLDPLGANVLTF. In DNA, the CDR3 is TGTGCCAGCAGACGCTCGGACTATCTTGATCCTCTGGGGGCCAACGTCCTGACTTTC.

This chain uses TRBV25-1 with TRBJ1-1, with D tentatively TRBD1 (5 bases). CDR3 length: 15 amino acids. Looked up from germline, CDR1 is MGHDK and CDR2 is SYGVNS. The germline V and J ends were trimmed by 3 bases and 4 bases, with 15 bases remaining between them. CDR3 in DNA: TGTGCCAGCAGTGATACGGGACGGGCGGTCACTGAAGCTTTCTTT. Translating gives CASSDTGRAVTEAFF.

The V gene is TRBV2, the J gene TRBJ1-5; D call uncertain. The ends were cut back, 6 bases at V and 0 bases at J, with 12 bases in the middle. CDR3 length: 15 residues. Germline CDR1 SNHLY, CDR2 FYNNEI. The CDR3 nucleotides read TGTGCCAGCAGGACCCGGCATTATAGCAATCAGCCCCAGCATTTT. Its translation: CASRTRHYSNQPQHF.

CDR3 loop: CASRRDRGVWETQYF. The CDR3 nucleotides are TGTGCCAGCAGGCGCGACAGGGGAGTTTGGGAGACCCAGTACTTC. The chain recombines TRBV5-6 with TRBJ2-5, with 8 positions matching TRBD1. CDR3 length: 15 residues. Germline CDR1 is SGHDT and CDR2 is YYEEEE. V dropped 5 bases and J dropped 5; count of bases not matched to a gene: 11.

This clonotype turned up a few times. This sequence joins TRBV9 and TRBJ2-5, with D unresolved. The CDR3 sequence is 14 residues long. Between the trimmed V and J ends, which lost 0 bases and 5 bases, there was a span of 11 bases. The germline CDR1 and CDR2 sequences are SGDLS and YYNGEE. CDR3 amino acids: CASSVAVGGETQYF. The CDR3 coding sequence is TGTGCCAGCAGCGTAGCTGTCGGTGGCGAGACCCAGTACTTC.

This chain connects TRBV7-9 to TRBJ1-3; tentative D call: TRBD1 (5 bases). CDR3 size: 14 residues. Trimming removed 5 bases from V and 7 bases from J, with 15 bases in between. Germline V gene sequence: CDR1 SEHNR, CDR2 FQNEAQ (reference sequence). The CDR3 DNA sequence: TGTGCCAGCAGCGCAGGCGGGGGTTGGAACACCATATATTTT. Translation gives CASSAGGGWNTIYF.